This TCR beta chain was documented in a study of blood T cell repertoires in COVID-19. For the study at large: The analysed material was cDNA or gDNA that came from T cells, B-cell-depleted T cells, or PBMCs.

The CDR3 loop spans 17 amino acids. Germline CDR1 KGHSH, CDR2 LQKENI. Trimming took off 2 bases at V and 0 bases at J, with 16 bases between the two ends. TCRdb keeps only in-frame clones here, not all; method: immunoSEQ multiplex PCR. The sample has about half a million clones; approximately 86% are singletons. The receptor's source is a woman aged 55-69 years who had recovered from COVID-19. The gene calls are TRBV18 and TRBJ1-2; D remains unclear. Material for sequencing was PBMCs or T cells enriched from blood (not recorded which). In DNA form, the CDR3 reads TGTGCCAGCTCACCAGCGACCAGCGGGCCTGCTAACTATGGCTACACCTTC. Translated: CASSPATSGPANYGYTF. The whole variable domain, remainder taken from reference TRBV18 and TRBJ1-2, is NAGVMQNPRHLVRRRGQEARLRCSPMKGHSHVYWYRQLPEEGLKFMVYLQKENIIDESGMPKERFSAEFPKEGPSILRIQQVVRGDSAAYFCASSPATSGPANYGYTFGSGTRLTVV.